This TCR beta chain was found in a study of CD8+ T cells in alopecia areata. Treatment denoted: oral pan-JAK inhibitor, 5-10 mg twice daily. V lost 4 bases, J lost 4 bases, and 12 bases stayed unmatched. The CDR3 has 15 residues. Germline V gene lookup returns CDR1 SQVTM and CDR2 ANQGSEA. RNA extraction was followed by reverse transcription into cDNA, which acted as the sequencing template. The table came from immunoSEQ multiplex PCR; TCRdb's copy has only in-frame clones and leaves some out. The sample shows fewer than 250,000 clones, around 60% of them seen only once. The receptor was isolated from a human donor with alopecia areata. V usage is TRBV29-1 and J usage is TRBJ1-1; 7 nucleotides align to TRBD1. Sequencing was performed on CD4+ T cells sorted from blood, taken at week 4, from a patient treated with tofacitinib. CDR3 in amino acids: CSVGATTGVGTEAFF. Here the CDR3 DNA reads TGCAGCGTTGGGGCAACTACAGGGGTTGGCACTGAAGCTTTCTTT. Full variable domain (rest looked up from reference TRBV29-1 and TRBJ1-1): SAVISQKPSRDICQRGTSLTIQCQVDSQVTMMFWYRQQPGQSLTLIATANQGSEATYESGFVIDKFPISRPNLTFSTLTVSNMSPEDSSIYLCSVGATTGVGTEAFFGQGTRLTVV.